This passage covers 15 T cell receptor beta chains from one sample sequenced in a study of T-cell reconstitution after alpha-beta-depleted transplantation in children. It was with unique molecular identifiers that the TCRbeta library was prepared. TCRdb reprocessed the PCR reads with MiXCR, giving one entry per CDR3 protein. Among some 640,000 distinct CDR3 sequences listed, around a sixth were seen once. The specimen comprised PBMCs from the stem cell graft donor, sampled from the stem cell graft. The origin of the receptors is a human donor who donated a stem cell graft to a child with acute myeloid leukemia.

The chain links TRBV7-2 to TRBJ2-2, with D tentatively TRBD1 (5 bases). This CDR3 region has 14 residues. The V end lost 1 base, the J end lost 6 bases, and 9 bases lay between the germline ends. The V gene's germline CDR1 is SGHTA and CDR2 FQGNSA. This CDR3 is CASSLVQGAGELFF. The DNA for the CDR3 is TGTGCCAGCAGCTTAGTGCAGGGCGCCGGGGAGCTGTTTTTT.

The chain couples TRBV18 to TRBJ1-4, with D hard to call. The V gene's germline CDR1 is KGHSH and CDR2 LQKENI. The CDR3 has 15 residues. V lost 2 bases and J lost 8, with 15 bases in between. CDR3 sequence reads: CASSPGGKRREKLFF. In nucleotides, the CDR3 is TGTGCCAGCTCACCAGGAGGGAAGAGAAGGGAAAAACTGTTTTTT. Full variable domain (missing parts from reference TRBV18 and TRBJ1-4): NAGVMQNPRHLVRRRGQEARLRCSPMKGHSHVYWYRQLPEEGLKFMVYLQKENIIDESGMPKERFSAEFPKEGPSILRIQQVVRGDSAAYFCASSPGGKRREKLFFGSGTQLSVL.

This rearrangement joins TRBV6-1 to TRBJ2-5; maybe TRBD1 (5 bases). V lost 6 bases to trimming and J lost 1 base, with 12 bases between them. CDR1 MNHNS and CDR2 SASEGT come from the germline V gene. The length of the CDR3 is 14 residues. CDR3 sequence reads: CASRLQGRQETQYF. CDR3 DNA sequence: TGTGCCAGCAGGTTGCAGGGTCGCCAAGAGACCCAGTACTTC.

This clonotype was counted many times. The J gene is TRBJ2-1, the V gene TRBV5-6; D might be TRBD1 (5 bases). Per the germline V gene, CDR1 is SGHDT and CDR2 is YYEEEE. The CDR3 covers 12 residues. Trimming shortened V by 7 bases and J by 9 bases, and 14 bases separated the two germline ends. CDR3 sequence (DNA): TGTGCCAGCTGCCAGGGTTACGGTGAGCAGTTCTTC. This codes for CASCQGYGEQFF.

This clonotype was seen a handful of times. The V gene is TRBV27, the J gene TRBJ1-2; 7 bases fit TRBD1. Germline loops: CDR1 MNHEY, CDR2 SMNVEV (reference sequence). The CDR3 consists of 15 residues. V shed 3 bases, J shed 6 bases, and the junction held 10 bases outside the gene matches. CDR3 nucleotides: TGTGCCAGCAGTTTTATCCCCAGGGGGGCAGATGGCTACACCTTC. Its translation is CASSFIPRGADGYTF.

This clonotype was observed a few times. The chain is built from TRBV20-1 and TRBJ1-6; D call uncertain. CDR3 size: 11 residues. Germline V gives CDR1 DFQATT, CDR2 SNEGSKA (reference sequence). V gave up 7 bases and J gave up 10 bases, with 11 bases separating them. This CDR3 reads CSGGTNSPLHF. The CDR3 bases are TGCAGTGGAGGTACCAACTCACCCCTCCACTTT.

The chain recombines TRBV7-2 with TRBJ2-1; the D is unclear. The germline V gene encodes CDR1 SGHTA and CDR2 FQGNSA. Trimming took off 5 bases at V and 8 bases at J, with 13 bases between the two ends. This CDR3 has 13 amino acids. CDR3 sequence (DNA): TGTGCCAGCAGCCAAAACCCCAGGTATGAGCAGTTCTTC. Translation gives CASSQNPRYEQFF.

A few counts support this clonotype. For the CDR3, the DNA is TGTGCCAGCAGCTTAAGCGACAGGGGTGAGACCCAGTACTTC. Translated, it gives CASSLSDRGETQYF. V is TRBV7-2 and J is TRBJ2-5, with 8 bases matching TRBD1. V shed 2 bases, J shed 5 bases, and the junction held 4 bases outside the gene matches. Germline V gene sequence: CDR1 SGHTA, CDR2 FQGNSA. The CDR3 is 14 amino acids.

At least ten counts were recorded for this clonotype. The chain carries TRBV29-1 and TRBJ2-5; 11 bases align to TRBD1. This CDR3 is built from 13 residues. Trimming at V came to 7 bases and at J to 2 bases, leaving 3 bases not matched to a gene. Germline V gene data show CDR1 as SQVTM and CDR2 as ANQGSEA. CDR3 in DNA: TGCAGCGCGGACAGGGGGCATCAAGAGACCCAGTACTTC. Its protein product is CSADRGHQETQYF.

With respect to this clonotype: An end of the junction does not agree with germline; a read error may underlie this. The rearrangement joins TRBV10-3 to TRBJ2-7; 9 bases match TRBD1. CDR1 ENHRY and CDR2 SYGVKD come from the germline V gene. This CDR3 region has 14 residues. The CDR3 protein is CAHSGTGKSVEQYF. CDR3 DNA: TGCGCCCATTCCGGGACAGGGAAGTCGGTAGAGCAGTACTTC.

V gene TRBV15 combines with J gene TRBJ2-7; D is unresolved. V was shortened by 0 bases and J by 3 bases, with 9 bases between the two germline ends. This CDR3 region has 14 residues. Germline V gives CDR1 LNHNV, CDR2 YYDKDF (reference sequence). Here the CDR3 DNA reads TGTGCCACCAGCAGAGATCGAACAGACTACGAGCAGTACTTC. Its protein is CATSRDRTDYEQYF.

The rearrangement joins TRBV30 to TRBJ2-7; D tentatively reads TRBD1 or TRBD2 (6 bases each). V gave up 4 bases and J gave up 3 bases, with 13 bases separating them. Germline V lookup: CDR1 GTSNPN, CDR2 SVGIG (reference sequence). This CDR3 has 13 residues. CDR3 residues: CAWKGGGVYEQYF. The CDR3, as DNA: TGTGCCTGGAAGGGGGGAGGTGTCTACGAGCAGTACTTC.

This clonotype was found a few times. CDR3 DNA: TGTGCCAGCAGCCCTACAGGGTCCCTTGAAGCTTTCTTT. Amino acids: CASSPTGSLEAFF. The chain couples TRBV7-3 to TRBJ1-1; tentative D call: TRBD1 (6 bases). There are 13 residues in the CDR3. V was clipped by 5 bases and J by 7 bases, with 14 bases between them. Germline values: CDR1 SGHTA, CDR2 FQGTGA.

The table lists this clonotype with many counts. The chain combines TRBV20-1 with TRBJ2-7, with D perhaps given as TRBD1 or TRBD2 (5 bases each). V was trimmed by 6 bases and J by 3 bases, leaving 15 bases between them. Germline V gene lookup returns CDR1 DFQATT and CDR2 SNEGSKA (reference sequence). The CDR3 extends over 13 amino acids. CDR3 in amino acids: CSATRDRDYEQYV. CDR3 sequence (DNA): TGCAGTGCGACGAGGGACCGAGACTACGAGCAGTACGTC.

The CDR3 coding sequence is TGCAGTGCCCCAGAGGGGGCTGAAGCTTTCTTT. It codes for CSAPEGAEAFF. The chain recombines TRBV20-1 with TRBJ1-1; tentative D call: TRBD1 (6 bases). Trimming cost V 6 bases and J 6 bases, with 11 bases left between them. Germline V gene lookup returns CDR1 DFQATT and CDR2 SNEGSKA (reference sequence). The CDR3 sequence is 11 residues long.